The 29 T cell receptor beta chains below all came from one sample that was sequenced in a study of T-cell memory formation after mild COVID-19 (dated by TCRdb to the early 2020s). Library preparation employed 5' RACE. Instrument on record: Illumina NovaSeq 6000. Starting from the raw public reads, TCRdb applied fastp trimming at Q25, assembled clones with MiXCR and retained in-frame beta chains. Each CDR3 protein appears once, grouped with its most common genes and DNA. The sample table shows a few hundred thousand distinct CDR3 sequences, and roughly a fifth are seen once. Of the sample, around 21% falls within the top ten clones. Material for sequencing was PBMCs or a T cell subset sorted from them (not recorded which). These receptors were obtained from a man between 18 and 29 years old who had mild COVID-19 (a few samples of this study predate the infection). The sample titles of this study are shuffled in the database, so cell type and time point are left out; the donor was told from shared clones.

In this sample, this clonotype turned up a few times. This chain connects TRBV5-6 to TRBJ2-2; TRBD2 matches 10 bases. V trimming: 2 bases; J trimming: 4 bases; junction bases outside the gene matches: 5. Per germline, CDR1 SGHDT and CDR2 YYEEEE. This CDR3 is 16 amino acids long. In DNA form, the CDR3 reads TGTGCCAGCAGCTTCCTAGCGGGGGTGAGCACCGGGGAGCTGTTTTTT. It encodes CASSFLAGVSTGELFF.

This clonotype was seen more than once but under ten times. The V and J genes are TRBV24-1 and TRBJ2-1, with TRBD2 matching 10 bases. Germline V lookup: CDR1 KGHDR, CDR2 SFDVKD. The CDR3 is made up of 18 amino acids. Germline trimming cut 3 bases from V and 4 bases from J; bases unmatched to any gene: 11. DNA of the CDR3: TGTGCCACCAGTGATCCTAACAAACTAGCGGGGCGATACAATGAGCAGTTCTTC. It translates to CATSDPNKLAGRYNEQFF.

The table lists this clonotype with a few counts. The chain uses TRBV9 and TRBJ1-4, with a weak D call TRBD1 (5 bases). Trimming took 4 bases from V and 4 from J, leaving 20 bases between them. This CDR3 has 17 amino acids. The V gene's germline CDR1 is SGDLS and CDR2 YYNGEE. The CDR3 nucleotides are TGTGCCAGCAGCCTTACGTCTCAGGGACCCCTTAATGAAAAACTGTTTTTT. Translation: CASSLTSQGPLNEKLFF.

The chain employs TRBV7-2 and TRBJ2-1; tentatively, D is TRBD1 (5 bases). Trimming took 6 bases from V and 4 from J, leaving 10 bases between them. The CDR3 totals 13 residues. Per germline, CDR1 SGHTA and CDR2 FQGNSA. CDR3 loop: CASRAREYNEQFF. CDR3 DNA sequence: TGTGCCAGCAGGGCCAGGGAATACAATGAGCAGTTCTTC.

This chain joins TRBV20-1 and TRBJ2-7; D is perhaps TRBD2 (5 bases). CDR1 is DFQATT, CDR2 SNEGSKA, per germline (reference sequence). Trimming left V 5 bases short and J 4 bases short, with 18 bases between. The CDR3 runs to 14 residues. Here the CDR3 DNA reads TGCAGTGCTGTACCCCAGGTGCCGGGATACGAGCAGTACTTC. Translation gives CSAVPQVPGYEQYF.

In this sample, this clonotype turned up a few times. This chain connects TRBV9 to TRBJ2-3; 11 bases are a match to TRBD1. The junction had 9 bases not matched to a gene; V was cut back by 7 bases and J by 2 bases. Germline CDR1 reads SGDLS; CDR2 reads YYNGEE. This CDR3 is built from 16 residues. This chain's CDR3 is CASGQGANGLTDTQYF. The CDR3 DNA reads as TGTGCCAGCGGACAGGGGGCCAACGGACTCACAGATACGCAGTATTTT.

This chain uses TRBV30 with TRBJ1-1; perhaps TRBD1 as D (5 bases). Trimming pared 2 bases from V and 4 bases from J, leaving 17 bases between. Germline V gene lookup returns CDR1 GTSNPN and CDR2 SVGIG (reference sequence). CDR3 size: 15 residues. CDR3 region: CAWSRKQVPRTEAFF. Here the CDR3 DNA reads TGTGCCTGGAGTAGAAAACAGGTGCCTCGCACTGAAGCTTTCTTT.

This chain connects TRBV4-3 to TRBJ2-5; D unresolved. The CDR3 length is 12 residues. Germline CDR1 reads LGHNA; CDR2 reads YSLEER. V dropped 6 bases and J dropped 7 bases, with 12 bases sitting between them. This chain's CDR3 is CASSSGSGTQYF. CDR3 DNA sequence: TGCGCCAGCAGTTCGGGCTCTGGGACCCAGTACTTC.

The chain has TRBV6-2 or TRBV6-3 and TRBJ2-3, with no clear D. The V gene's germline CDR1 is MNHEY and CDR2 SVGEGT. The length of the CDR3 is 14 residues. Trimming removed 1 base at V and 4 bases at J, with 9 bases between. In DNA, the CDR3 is TGTGCCAGCAGTTACTGGCTAGGTGCAGATACGCAGTATTTT. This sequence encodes CASSYWLGADTQYF.

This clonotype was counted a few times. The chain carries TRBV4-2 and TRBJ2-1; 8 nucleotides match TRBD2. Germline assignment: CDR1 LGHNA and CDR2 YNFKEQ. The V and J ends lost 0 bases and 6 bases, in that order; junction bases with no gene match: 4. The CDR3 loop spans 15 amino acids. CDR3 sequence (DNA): TGTGCCAGCAGCCAAGATCGGGGGGGCTTCAATGAGCAGTTCTTC. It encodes CASSQDRGGFNEQFF.

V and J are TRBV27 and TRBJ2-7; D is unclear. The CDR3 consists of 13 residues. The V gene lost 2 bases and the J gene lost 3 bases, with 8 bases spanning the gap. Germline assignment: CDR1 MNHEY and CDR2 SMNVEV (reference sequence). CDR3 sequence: CASSLRVGYEQYV. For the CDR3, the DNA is TGTGCCAGCAGTTTACGAGTCGGCTACGAGCAGTACGTC.

CDR3 protein: CASVTGTSGGAADTQYF. For the CDR3, the DNA is TGTGCAAGCGTCACCGGGACTAGCGGGGGGGCCGCAGATACGCAGTATTTT. The V gene is TRBV7-9, the J gene TRBJ2-3; 16 bases are shared with TRBD2. This CDR3 is 17 amino acids long. Germline CDR1 and CDR2: SEHNR and FQNEAQ (reference sequence).

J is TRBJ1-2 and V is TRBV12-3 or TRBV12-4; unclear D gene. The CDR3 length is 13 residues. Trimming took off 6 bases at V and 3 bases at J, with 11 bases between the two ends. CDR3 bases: TGTGCCAGCAGCCTAAGGGCGGACTATGGCTACACCTTC. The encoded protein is CASSLRADYGYTF.

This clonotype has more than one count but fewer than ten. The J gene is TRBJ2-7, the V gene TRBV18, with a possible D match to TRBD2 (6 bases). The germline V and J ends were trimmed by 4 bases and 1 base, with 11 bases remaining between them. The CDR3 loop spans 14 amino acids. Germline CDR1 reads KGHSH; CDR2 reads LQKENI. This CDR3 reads CASSRGEGSYEQYF. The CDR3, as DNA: TGTGCCAGCTCACGGGGGGAAGGGTCCTACGAGCAGTACTTC.

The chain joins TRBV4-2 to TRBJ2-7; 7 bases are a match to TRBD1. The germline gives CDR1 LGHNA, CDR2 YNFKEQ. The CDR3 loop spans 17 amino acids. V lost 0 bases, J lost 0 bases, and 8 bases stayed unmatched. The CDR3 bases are TGTGCCAGCAGCCAAGATAGGTGGGACAGAAGCTCCTACGAGCAGTACGTC. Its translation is CASSQDRWDRSSYEQYV.

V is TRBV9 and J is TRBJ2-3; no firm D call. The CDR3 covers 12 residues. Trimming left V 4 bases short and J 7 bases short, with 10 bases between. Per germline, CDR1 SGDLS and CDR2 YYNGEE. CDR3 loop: CASSSRTNTQYF. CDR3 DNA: TGTGCCAGCAGCTCCCGTACAAATACGCAGTATTTT.

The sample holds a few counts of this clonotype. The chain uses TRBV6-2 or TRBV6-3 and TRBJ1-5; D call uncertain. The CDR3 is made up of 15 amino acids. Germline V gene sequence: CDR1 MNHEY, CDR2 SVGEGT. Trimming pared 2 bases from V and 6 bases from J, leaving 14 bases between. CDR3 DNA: TGTGCCAGCAGTTACCTCACAGATGGCGGTCAGCCCCAGCATTTT. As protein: CASSYLTDGGQPQHF.

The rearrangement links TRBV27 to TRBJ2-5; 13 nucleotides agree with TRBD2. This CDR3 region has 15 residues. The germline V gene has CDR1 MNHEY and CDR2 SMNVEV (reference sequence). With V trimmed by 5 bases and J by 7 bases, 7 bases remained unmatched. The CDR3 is CASSKLAGGPGTQYF. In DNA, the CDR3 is TGTGCCAGCAGTAAACTAGCGGGGGGGCCTGGGACCCAGTACTTC.

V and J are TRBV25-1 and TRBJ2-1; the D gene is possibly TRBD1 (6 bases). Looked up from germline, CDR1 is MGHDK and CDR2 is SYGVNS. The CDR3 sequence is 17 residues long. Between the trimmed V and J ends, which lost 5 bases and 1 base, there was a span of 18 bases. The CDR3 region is CASSNVRGGRSYNEQFF. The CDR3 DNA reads TGTGCCAGCAGTAACGTCAGGGGCGGTAGGTCCTACAATGAGCAGTTCTTC.

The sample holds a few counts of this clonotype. The CDR3 loop is CASSLARDVGEQFF. The CDR3 DNA follows: TGTGCCAGCAGTTTAGCACGGGATGTGGGTGAGCAGTTCTTC. The chain carries TRBV12-3 or TRBV12-4 and TRBJ2-1; a possible D gene is TRBD2 (5 bases). This CDR3 region has 14 residues. The V and J ends lost 0 bases and 9 bases respectively, with 12 bases between them.

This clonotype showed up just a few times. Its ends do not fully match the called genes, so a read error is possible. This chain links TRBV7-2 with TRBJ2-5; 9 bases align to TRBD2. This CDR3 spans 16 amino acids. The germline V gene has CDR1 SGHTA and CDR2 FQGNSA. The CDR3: CASSLAVSGGQETQYF. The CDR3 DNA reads TGTGCCAGCAGCCTAGCAGTTAGCGGGGGCCAAGAGACCCAGTACTTC.

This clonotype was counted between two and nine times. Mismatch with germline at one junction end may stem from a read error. CDR3 nucleotides: TGTGCCAGTAGTTACCGGGGTACAAACACTGAAGCTTTCTTT. As protein: CASSYRGTNTEAFF. V is TRBV28 and J is TRBJ1-1; D gene ambiguous. The CDR3 runs 14 residues. Per germline, CDR1 MDHEN and CDR2 SYDVKM.

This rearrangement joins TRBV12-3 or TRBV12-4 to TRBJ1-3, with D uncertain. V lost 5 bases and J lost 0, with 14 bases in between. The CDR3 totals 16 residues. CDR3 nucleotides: TGTGCCAGCAGTCCACACAGACGGCTCTCTGGAAACACCATATATTTT. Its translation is CASSPHRRLSGNTIYF.

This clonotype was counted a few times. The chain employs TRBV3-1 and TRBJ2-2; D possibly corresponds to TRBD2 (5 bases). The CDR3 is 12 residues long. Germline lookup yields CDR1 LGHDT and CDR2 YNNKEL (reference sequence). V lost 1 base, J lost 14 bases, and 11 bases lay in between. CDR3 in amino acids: CASSQVEGVLFF. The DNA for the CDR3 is TGTGCCAGCAGCCAAGTTGAGGGAGTACTGTTTTTT.

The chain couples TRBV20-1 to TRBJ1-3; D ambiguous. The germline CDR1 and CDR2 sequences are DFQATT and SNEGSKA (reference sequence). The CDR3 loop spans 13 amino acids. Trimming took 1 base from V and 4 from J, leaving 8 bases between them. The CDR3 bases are TGCAGTGCTAGAGTGCCAGGCGGAAACACCATATATTTT. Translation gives CSARVPGGNTIYF.

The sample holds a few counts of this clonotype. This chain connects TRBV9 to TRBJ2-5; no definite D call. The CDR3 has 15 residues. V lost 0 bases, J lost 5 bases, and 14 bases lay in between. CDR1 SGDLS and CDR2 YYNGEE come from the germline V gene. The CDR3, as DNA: TGTGCCAGCAGCGTAGGAATCGGTCGTTTGGAGACCCAGTACTTC. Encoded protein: CASSVGIGRLETQYF. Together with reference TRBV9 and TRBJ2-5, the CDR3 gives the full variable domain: DSGVTQTPKHLITATGQRVTLRCSPRSGDLSVYWYQQSLDQGLQFLIQYYNGEERAKGNILERFSAQQFPDLHSELNLSSLELGDSALYFCASSVGIGRLETQYFGPGTRLLVL.

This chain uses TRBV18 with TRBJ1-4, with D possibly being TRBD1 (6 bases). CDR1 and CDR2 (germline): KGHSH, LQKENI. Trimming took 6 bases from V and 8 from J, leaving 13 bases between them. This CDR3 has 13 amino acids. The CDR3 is CASSGALGEKLFF. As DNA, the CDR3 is TGTGCCAGCTCGGGGGCCCTCGGGGAAAAACTGTTTTTT.

The CDR3 DNA follows: TGCAGCGTTGAAGATGTGAGGGCTGGGGCCAACGTCCTGACTTTC. This codes for CSVEDVRAGANVLTF. The V call is TRBV29-1, the J call TRBJ2-6; D is possibly TRBD2 (5 bases). V was shortened by 0 bases and J by 2 bases, with 8 bases between the two germline ends. CDR1 and CDR2 (germline): SQVTM, ANQGSEA. The CDR3 consists of 15 residues.

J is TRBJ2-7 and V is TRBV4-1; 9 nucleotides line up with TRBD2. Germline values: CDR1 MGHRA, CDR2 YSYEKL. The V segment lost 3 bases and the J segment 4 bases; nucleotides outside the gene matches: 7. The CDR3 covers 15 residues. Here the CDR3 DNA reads TGCGCCAGCAGCCACGCTAGCGGGGCCTTATACGAGCAGTACTTC. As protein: CASSHASGALYEQYF.